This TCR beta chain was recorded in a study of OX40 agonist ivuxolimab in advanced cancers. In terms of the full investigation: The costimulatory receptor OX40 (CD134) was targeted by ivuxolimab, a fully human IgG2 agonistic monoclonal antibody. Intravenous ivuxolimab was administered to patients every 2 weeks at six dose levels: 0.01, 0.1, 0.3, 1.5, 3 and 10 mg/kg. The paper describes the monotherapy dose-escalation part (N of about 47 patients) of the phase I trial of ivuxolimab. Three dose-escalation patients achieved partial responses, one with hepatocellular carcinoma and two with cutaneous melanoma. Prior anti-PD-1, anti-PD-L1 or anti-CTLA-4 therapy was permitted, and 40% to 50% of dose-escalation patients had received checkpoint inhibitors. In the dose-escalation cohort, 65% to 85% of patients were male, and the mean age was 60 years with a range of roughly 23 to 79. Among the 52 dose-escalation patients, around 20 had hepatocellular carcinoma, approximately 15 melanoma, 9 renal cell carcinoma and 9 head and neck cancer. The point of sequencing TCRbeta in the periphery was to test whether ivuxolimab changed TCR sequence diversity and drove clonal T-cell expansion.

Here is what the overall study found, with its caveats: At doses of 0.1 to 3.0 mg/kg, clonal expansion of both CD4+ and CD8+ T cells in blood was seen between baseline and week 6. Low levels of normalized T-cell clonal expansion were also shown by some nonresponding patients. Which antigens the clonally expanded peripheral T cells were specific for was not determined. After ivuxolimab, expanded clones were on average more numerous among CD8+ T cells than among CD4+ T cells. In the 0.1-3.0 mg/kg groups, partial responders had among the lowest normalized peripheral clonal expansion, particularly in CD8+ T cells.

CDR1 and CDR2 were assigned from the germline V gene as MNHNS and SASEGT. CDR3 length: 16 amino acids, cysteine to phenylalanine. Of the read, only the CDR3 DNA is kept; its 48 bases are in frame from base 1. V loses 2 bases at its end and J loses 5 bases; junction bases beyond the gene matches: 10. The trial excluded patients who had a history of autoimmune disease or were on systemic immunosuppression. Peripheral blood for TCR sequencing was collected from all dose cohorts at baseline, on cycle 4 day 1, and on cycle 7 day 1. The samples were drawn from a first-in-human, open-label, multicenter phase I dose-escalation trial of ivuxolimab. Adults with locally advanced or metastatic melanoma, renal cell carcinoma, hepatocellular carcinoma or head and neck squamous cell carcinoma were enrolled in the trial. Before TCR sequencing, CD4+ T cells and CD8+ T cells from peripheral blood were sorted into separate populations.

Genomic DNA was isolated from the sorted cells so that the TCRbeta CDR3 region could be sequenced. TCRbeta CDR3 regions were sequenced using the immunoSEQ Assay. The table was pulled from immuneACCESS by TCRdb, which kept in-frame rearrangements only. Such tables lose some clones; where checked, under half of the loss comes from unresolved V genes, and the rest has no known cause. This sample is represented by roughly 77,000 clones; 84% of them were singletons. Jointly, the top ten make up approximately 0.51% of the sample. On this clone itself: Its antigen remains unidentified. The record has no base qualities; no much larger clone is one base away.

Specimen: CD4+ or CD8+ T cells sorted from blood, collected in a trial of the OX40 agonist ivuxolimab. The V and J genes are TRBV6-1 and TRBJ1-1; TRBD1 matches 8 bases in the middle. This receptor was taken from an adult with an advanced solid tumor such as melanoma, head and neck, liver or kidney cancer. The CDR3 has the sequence CASSELPTGVGTEAFF. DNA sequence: TGTGCCAGCAGTGAACTGCCGACAGGGGTGGGAACTGAAGCTTTCTTT.